This entry lists 14 T cell receptor beta chains sequenced from one sample in a study of T cells in localized non-small cell lung cancer. TCRdb keeps only in-frame clones here, not all; method: immunoSEQ multiplex PCR. The sample holds 50,000 to 75,000 clones, about 90% seen once. The sequences come from peripheral blood, collected before any cancer treatment. These receptors were taken from a man aged 40 to 75 with stage I squamous cell lung carcinoma.

V gene TRBV4-1 combines with J gene TRBJ2-7; D unresolved. Germline loops: CDR1 MGHRA, CDR2 YSYEKL. Between the trimmed V and J ends, which lost 1 base and 5 bases, there was a span of 15 bases. The CDR3 loop spans 15 amino acids. The CDR3 coding sequence is TGCGCCAGCAGCCAAGGCCTGCAGGCTCGCAACGAGCAGTACTTC. Amino acids: CASSQGLQARNEQYF.

This chain joins TRBV5-4 and TRBJ2-7, with a possible D match to TRBD1 (7 bases). The CDR3 spans 15 residues. Trimming stripped 5 bases from V and 0 bases from J, with 15 bases between. Germline CDR1 and CDR2: SGHNT and YYREEE (reference sequence). The CDR3 nucleotides are TGTGCCAGCAGGGGGGGTGGGACAGACTCCTACGAGCAGTACTTC. This translates into CASRGGGTDSYEQYF.

The gene calls are TRBV4-3 and TRBJ2-2; 14 bases fit TRBD2. The germline CDR1 and CDR2 sequences are LGHNA and YSLEER. This CDR3 is 16 amino acids long. V gave up 5 bases and J gave up 4 bases; unmatched junction bases: 3. The chain's CDR3 is CASSFGTSGSTGELFF. The CDR3 DNA reads TGCGCCAGCAGCTTTGGGACTAGCGGGAGCACCGGGGAGCTGTTTTTT.

This chain uses TRBV30 with TRBJ1-1; D may be TRBD1 (6 bases). The CDR3 covers 12 residues. CDR1 and CDR2 from the germline V gene are GTSNPN and SVGIG (reference sequence). In DNA form, the CDR3 reads TGTGCTGAAGGGACATTGAACACTGAAGCTTTCTTT. It encodes CAEGTLNTEAFF.

This clone showed up just a few times. The chain carries TRBV27 and TRBJ2-1, with a tentative D call TRBD2 (6 bases). CDR3 length: 16 residues. V gave up 5 bases and J gave up 0 bases, with 14 bases separating them. Germline CDR1 reads MNHEY; CDR2 reads SMNVEV (reference sequence). DNA of the CDR3: TGTGCCAGCAGTGGGGACTTCCCGAGCTCCTACAATGAGCAGTTCTTC. Its protein is CASSGDFPSSYNEQFF.

The chain is built from TRBV9 and TRBJ2-5; TRBD1 is a possible D gene (5 bases). The V end lost 2 bases, the J end lost 5 bases, and 13 bases lay between the germline ends. Germline V gene data show CDR1 as SGDLS and CDR2 as YYNGEE. The CDR3 covers 14 residues. CDR3 sequence (DNA): TGTGCCAGCAGCGTCGATTCAGGGAAGGAGACCCAGTACTTC. Its translation is CASSVDSGKETQYF.

This clone was picked up a small number of times. The chain combines TRBV4-1 with TRBJ1-1; D not resolved. CDR1 and CDR2 (germline): MGHRA, YSYEKL. This CDR3 is built from 14 residues. The V gene lost 2 bases and the J gene lost 3 bases, with 10 bases spanning the gap. CDR3 sequence: CASSQSVHYTEAFF. The CDR3 DNA sequence: TGCGCCAGCAGCCAATCTGTACACTACACTGAAGCTTTCTTT.

The chain links TRBV2 to TRBJ2-5; 7 positions match TRBD1. The CDR3 is 13 residues long. With 3 bases clipped from V and 5 bases from J, the junction kept 3 bases outside the gene matches. The germline gives CDR1 SNHLY, CDR2 FYNNEI. In nucleotides, the CDR3 is TGTGCCAGCAGTGATGACAGGGCGGAGACCCAGTACTTC. It translates to CASSDDRAETQYF.

The rearrangement joins TRBV27 to TRBJ1-5; D unresolved. Germline V gives CDR1 MNHEY, CDR2 SMNVEV (reference sequence). The germline V and J ends were trimmed by 2 bases and 3 bases, with 8 bases remaining between them. The CDR3 loop spans 14 amino acids. Here the CDR3 DNA reads TGTGCCAGCAGTTTAGAGGGAGTCAATCAGCCCCAGCATTTT. Translation: CASSLEGVNQPQHF.

This CDR3 is CAISARGQETQYF. The DNA for the CDR3 is TGTGCCATCAGTGCAAGGGGCCAAGAGACCCAGTACTTC. This chain uses TRBV10-3 with TRBJ2-5, with D tentatively TRBD1 (5 bases). The CDR3 sequence is 13 residues long. V was trimmed by 4 bases and J by 1 base, leaving 7 bases between them. Germline CDR1 reads ENHRY; CDR2 reads SYGVKD.

This clone was detected once. The J gene is TRBJ2-6, the V gene TRBV18; possible D gene TRBD1, 6 bases. V lost 3 bases and J 2 bases, leaving 11 bases between the germline ends. The CDR3 covers 16 residues. The germline gives CDR1 KGHSH, CDR2 LQKENI. The DNA of the CDR3 is TGTGCCAGCTCACCCGCCGGGACACCTGGGGCCAACGTCCTGACTTTC. Translating it yields CASSPAGTPGANVLTF. Based on the CDR3 plus reference TRBV18 and TRBJ2-6, the full variable domain is NAGVMQNPRHLVRRRGQEARLRCSPMKGHSHVYWYRQLPEEGLKFMVYLQKENIIDESGMPKERFSAEFPKEGPSILRIQQVVRGDSAAYFCASSPAGTPGANVLTFGAGSRLTVL.

The chain carries TRBV11-2 and TRBJ2-4, with TRBD2 matching over 9 bases. This CDR3 is built from 15 residues. Germline V gene lookup returns CDR1 SGHAT and CDR2 FQNNGV. The V gene end was trimmed by 6 bases and the J gene end by 0 bases; junction bases not matched to a gene: 3. The CDR3, as DNA: TGTGCCAGCAGAGGACTAGCGAAAGCCAAAAACATTCAGTACTTC. Its translation: CASRGLAKAKNIQYF.

The chain employs TRBV29-1 and TRBJ1-1; 12 bases are shared with TRBD1. Germline lookup yields CDR1 SQVTM and CDR2 ANQGSEA. This CDR3 comprises 11 residues. J gave up 8 bases and V 8 bases, and 3 bases lay outside the gene matches. CDR3 loop: CSTGTGGEAFF. CDR3 nucleotides: TGCAGCACCGGGACAGGGGGCGAAGCTTTCTTT.

The chain carries TRBV5-4 and TRBJ2-7; D might be TRBD1 (6 bases). This CDR3 comprises 13 residues. CDR1 is SGHNT and CDR2 is YYREEE in the germline V gene (reference sequence). V dropped 0 bases and J dropped 7 bases, with 11 bases sitting between them. DNA of the CDR3: TGTGCCAGCAGCTTGGGCACAGGGAAGGAGCAGTACTTC. Its translation: CASSLGTGKEQYF.